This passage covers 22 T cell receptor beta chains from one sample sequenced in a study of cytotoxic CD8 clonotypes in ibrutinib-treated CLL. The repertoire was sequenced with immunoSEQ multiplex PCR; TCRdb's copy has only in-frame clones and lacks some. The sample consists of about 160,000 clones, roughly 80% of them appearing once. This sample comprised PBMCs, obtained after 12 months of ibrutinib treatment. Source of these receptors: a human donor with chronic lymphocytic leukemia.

The CDR3: CASSSSGRGPRNTEAFF. CDR3 DNA sequence: TGTGCCAGCAGCTCTTCGGGCAGGGGGCCTCGGAACACTGAAGCTTTCTTT. V and J are TRBV7-9 and TRBJ1-1; 8 positions agree with TRBD1. With V trimmed by 4 bases and J by 1 base, 11 bases remained unmatched. In germline, CDR1 is SEHNR, CDR2 FQNEAQ (reference sequence). The CDR3 spans 17 residues.

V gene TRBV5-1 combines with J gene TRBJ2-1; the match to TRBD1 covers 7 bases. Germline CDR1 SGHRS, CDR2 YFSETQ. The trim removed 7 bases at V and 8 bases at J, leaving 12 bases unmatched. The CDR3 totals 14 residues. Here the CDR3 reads CASGTGQILDEQFF. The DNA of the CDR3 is TGCGCCAGCGGTACGGGACAGATATTGGATGAGCAGTTCTTC.

This CDR3 reads CASSQEGGGADTQYF. The CDR3 DNA reads TGCGCCAGCAGCCAAGAGGGTGGAGGGGCAGATACGCAGTATTTT. The gene calls are TRBV4-3 and TRBJ2-3, with D possibly matching TRBD2 (6 bases). V lost 0 bases and J lost 4, with 11 bases in between. CDR1 and CDR2 (germline): LGHNA, YSLEER. The CDR3 extends over 15 amino acids.

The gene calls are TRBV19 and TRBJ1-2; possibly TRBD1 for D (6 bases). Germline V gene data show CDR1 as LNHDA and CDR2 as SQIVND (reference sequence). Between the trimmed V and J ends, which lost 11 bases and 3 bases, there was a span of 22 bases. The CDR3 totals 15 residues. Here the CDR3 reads CAAALGTLGYYGYTF. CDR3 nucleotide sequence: TGTGCCGCCGCGCTCGGGACACTGGGGTACTATGGCTACACCTTC.

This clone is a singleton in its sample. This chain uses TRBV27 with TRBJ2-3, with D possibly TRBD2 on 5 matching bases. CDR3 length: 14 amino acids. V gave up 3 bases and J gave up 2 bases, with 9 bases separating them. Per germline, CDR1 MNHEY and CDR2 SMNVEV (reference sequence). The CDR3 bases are TGTGCCAGCAGTTTGTCTAGCCCCACAGATACGCAGTATTTT. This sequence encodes CASSLSSPTDTQYF.

The CDR3: CASSQDVGQGIGYTF. The DNA for the CDR3 is TGTGCCAGCAGCCAAGATGTGGGACAGGGAATTGGCTACACCTTC. The chain carries TRBV4-2 and TRBJ1-2; 9 nucleotides line up with TRBD1. Trimming took 0 bases from V and 7 from J; bases not matched to a gene: 6. Germline CDR1 LGHNA, CDR2 YNFKEQ. This CDR3 has 15 residues.

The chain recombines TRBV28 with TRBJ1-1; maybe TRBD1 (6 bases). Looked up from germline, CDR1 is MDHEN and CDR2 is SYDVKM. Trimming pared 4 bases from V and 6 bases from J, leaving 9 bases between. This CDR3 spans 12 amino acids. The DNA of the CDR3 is TGTGCCAGCAGTTCCAGGGGCGCTGAAGCTTTCTTT. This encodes CASSSRGAEAFF.

Written as DNA, the CDR3 is TGTGCCAGCAGCCCGGCCATTAGGCTACAGGTGCGAGAGACCCAGTACTTC. The encoded protein is CASSPAIRLQVRETQYF. The chain is built from TRBV7-2 and TRBJ2-5, with D perhaps TRBD1 (5 bases). V was cut by 5 bases and J by 4 bases, with 23 bases left in between. This CDR3 has 17 residues. Germline V CDR1 and CDR2: SGHTA, FQGNSA.

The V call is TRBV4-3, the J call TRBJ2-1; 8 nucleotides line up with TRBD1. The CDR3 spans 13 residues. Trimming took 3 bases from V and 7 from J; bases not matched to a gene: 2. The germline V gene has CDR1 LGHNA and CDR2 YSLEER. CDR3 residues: CASSHHRGNEQFF. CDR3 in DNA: TGCGCCAGCAGCCACCACAGGGGGAATGAGCAGTTCTTC.

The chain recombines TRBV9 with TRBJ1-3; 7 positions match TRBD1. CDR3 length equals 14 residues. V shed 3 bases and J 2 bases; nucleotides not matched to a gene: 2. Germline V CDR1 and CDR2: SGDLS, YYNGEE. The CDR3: CASSATGAGNTIYF. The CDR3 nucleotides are TGTGCCAGCAGCGCCACAGGGGCTGGAAACACCATATATTTT. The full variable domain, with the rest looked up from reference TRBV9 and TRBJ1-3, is DSGVTQTPKHLITATGQRVTLRCSPRSGDLSVYWYQQSLDQGLQFLIQYYNGEERAKGNILERFSAQQFPDLHSELNLSSLELGDSALYFCASSATGAGNTIYFGEGSWLTVV.

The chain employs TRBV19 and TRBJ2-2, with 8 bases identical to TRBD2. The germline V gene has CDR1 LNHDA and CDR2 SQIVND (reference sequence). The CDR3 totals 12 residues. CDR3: CSREGHVGELFF. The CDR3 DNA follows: TGTAGCCGGGAGGGCCACGTCGGGGAGCTGTTTTTT.

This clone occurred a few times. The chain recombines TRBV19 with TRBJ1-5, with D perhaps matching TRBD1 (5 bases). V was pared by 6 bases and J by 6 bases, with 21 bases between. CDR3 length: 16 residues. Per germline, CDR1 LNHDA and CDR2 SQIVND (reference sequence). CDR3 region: CASSGGGQIVPQPQHF. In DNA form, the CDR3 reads TGTGCCAGTAGCGGGGGTGGGCAGATCGTTCCTCAGCCCCAGCATTTT.

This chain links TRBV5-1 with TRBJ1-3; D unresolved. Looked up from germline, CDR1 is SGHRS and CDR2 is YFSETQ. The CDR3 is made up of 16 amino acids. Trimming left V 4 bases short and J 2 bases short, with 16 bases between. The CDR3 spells CASSPYARETGNTIYF. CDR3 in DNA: TGCGCCAGCAGCCCTTACGCAAGGGAAACTGGAAACACCATATATTTT. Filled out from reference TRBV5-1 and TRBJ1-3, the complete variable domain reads KAGVTQTPRYLIKTRGQQVTLSCSPISGHRSVSWYQQTPGQGLQFLFEYFSETQRNKGNFPGRFSGRQFSNSRSEMNVSTLELGDSALYLCASSPYARETGNTIYFGEGSWLTVV.

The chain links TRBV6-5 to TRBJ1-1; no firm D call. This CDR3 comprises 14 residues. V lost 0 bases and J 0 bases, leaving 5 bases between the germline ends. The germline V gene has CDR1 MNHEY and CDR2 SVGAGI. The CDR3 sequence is CASSYSALNTEAFF. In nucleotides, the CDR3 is TGTGCCAGCAGTTACTCCGCACTGAACACTGAAGCTTTCTTT.

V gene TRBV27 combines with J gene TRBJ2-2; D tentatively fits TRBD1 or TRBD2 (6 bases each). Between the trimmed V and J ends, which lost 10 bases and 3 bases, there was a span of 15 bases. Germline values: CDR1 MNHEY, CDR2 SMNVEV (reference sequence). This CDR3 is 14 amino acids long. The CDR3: CATRRGPDTGELFF. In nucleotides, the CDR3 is TGTGCCACCAGACGGGGGCCAGACACCGGGGAGCTGTTTTTT.

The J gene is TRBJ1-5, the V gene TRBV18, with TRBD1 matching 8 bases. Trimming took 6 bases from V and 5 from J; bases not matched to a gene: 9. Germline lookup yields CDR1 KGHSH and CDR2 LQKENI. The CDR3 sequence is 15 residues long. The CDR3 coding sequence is TGTGCCAGCTCTCCCGGGACAGGAAGGGATCAGCCCCAGCATTTT. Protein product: CASSPGTGRDQPQHF.

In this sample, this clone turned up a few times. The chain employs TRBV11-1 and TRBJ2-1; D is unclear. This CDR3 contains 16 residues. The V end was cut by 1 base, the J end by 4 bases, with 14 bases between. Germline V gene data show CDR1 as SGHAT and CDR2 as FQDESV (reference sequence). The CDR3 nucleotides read TGTGCCAGCAGCTTAGTGCAGACCCGAAGGTACAATGAGCAGTTCTTC. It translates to CASSLVQTRRYNEQFF.

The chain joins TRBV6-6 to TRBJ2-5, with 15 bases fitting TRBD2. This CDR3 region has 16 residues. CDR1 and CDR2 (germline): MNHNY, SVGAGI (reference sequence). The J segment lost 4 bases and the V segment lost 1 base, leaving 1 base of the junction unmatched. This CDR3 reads CASSYWGLAGGETQYF. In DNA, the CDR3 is TGTGCCAGCAGTTACTGGGGACTAGCGGGAGGAGAGACCCAGTACTTC.

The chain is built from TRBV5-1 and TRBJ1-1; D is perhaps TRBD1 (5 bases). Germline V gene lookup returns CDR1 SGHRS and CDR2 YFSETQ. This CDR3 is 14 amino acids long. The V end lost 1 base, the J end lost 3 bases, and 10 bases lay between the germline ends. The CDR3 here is CASSLSLGDTEAFF. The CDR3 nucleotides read TGCGCCAGCAGCTTGAGTCTGGGGGACACTGAAGCTTTCTTT.

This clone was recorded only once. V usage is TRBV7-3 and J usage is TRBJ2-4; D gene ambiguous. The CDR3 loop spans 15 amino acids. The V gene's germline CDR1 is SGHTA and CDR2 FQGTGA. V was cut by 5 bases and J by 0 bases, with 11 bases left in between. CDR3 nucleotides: TGTGCCAGCAGCCCACCAGACTCAGCCAAAAACATTCAGTACTTC. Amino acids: CASSPPDSAKNIQYF.

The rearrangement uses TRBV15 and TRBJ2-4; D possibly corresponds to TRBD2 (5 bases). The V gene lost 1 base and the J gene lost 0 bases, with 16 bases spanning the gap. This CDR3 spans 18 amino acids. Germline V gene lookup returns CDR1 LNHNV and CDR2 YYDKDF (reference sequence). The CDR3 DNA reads TGTGCCACCAGCAGAGGAGGAGGTACCGTTTTAGCCAAAAACATTCAGTACTTC. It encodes CATSRGGGTVLAKNIQYF. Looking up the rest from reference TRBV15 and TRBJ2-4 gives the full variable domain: DAMVIQNPRYQVTQFGKPVTLSCSQTLNHNVMYWYQQKSSQAPKLLFHYYDKDFNNEADTPDNFQSRRPNTSFCFLDIRSPGLGDTAMYLCATSRGGGTVLAKNIQYFGAGTRLSVL.

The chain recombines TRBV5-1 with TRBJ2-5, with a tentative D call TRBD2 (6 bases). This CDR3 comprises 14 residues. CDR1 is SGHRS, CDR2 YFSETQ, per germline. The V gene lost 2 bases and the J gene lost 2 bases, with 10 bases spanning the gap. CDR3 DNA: TGCGCCAGCAGCTTTAGCGGCTTTCAAGAGACCCAGTACTTC. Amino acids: CASSFSGFQETQYF.